The 25 T cell receptor beta chains reported below all come from one sample, sequenced in a study of T cell repertoires in cytomegalovirus infection. TCRdb reprocessed the reads with MiXCR, giving one entry per CDR3 protein. The sample yields hundreds of thousands of distinct CDR3 sequences, approximately 7% seen once. Sequencing was carried out using PBMCs. Receptors originate from a human donor in good health (CMV status not recorded). Some clones in this sample may be carry-over from other donors' samples.

In this sample, this clonotype turned up many times. This chain joins TRBV7-2 and TRBJ1-4, with TRBD1 matching 9 bases. J gave up 6 bases and V 8 bases, and 7 bases lay outside the gene matches. Germline lookup yields CDR1 SGHTA and CDR2 FQGNSA. The CDR3 spans 14 residues. CDR3: CASSLTGGDEKLFF. DNA of the CDR3: TGTGCCAGCTCCCTGACAGGGGGAGATGAAAAACTGTTTTTT.

Many counts were recorded for this clonotype. J is TRBJ2-7 and V is TRBV29-1, with TRBD1 identical over 9 bases. This CDR3 spans 13 amino acids. Germline loops: CDR1 SQVTM, CDR2 ANQGSEA. The trim removed 2 bases at V and 4 bases at J, leaving 3 bases unmatched. The CDR3 reads CSVEPDRGYEQYF. CDR3 DNA sequence: TGCAGCGTTGAACCGGACAGGGGTTACGAGCAGTACTTC.

This clonotype came up many times. The J gene is TRBJ2-5, the V gene TRBV7-2, with unresolved D. Germline CDR1 is SGHTA and CDR2 is FQGNSA. V lost 1 base to trimming and J lost 2 bases, with 8 bases between them. The CDR3 runs 14 residues. The CDR3 nucleotides read TGTGCCAGCAGCTTAGTGTACCCTCAAGAGACCCAGTACTTC. Protein sequence: CASSLVYPQETQYF.

The table lists this clonotype with many counts. The chain carries TRBV6-2 or TRBV6-3 and TRBJ2-2; no firm D call. V was trimmed by 3 bases and J by 8 bases, leaving 7 bases between them. The CDR3 contains 12 residues. Germline values: CDR1 MNHEY, CDR2 SVGEGT. Here the CDR3 reads CASSYPSGELFF. As DNA, the CDR3 is TGTGCCAGCAGTTATCCTTCGGGGGAGCTGTTTTTT.

The gene calls are TRBV9 and TRBJ2-1; D not resolved. The CDR3 length is 16 residues. Germline loops: CDR1 SGDLS, CDR2 YYNGEE. V was clipped by 0 bases and J by 0 bases, with 10 bases between them. CDR3 DNA sequence: TGTGCCAGCAGCGTAGGAACCAGGAGCTCCTACAATGAGCAGTTCTTC. Translated, it gives CASSVGTRSSYNEQFF.

This clonotype was counted at least ten times. The gene calls are TRBV7-2 and TRBJ1-1; D is perhaps TRBD1 (6 bases). The CDR3 length is 15 residues. Trimming left V 3 bases short and J 0 bases short, with 11 bases between. Looked up from germline, CDR1 is SGHTA and CDR2 is FQGNSA. Here the CDR3 reads CASSLEGGVNTEAFF. The CDR3 DNA sequence: TGTGCCAGCAGCTTGGAAGGGGGGGTGAACACTGAAGCTTTCTTT.

This clonotype was observed many times. V gene TRBV20-1 combines with J gene TRBJ2-7, with 7 bases fitting TRBD1. With 3 bases clipped from V and 2 bases from J, the junction kept 4 bases outside the gene matches. Germline V CDR1 and CDR2: DFQATT, SNEGSKA (reference sequence). CDR3 length: 13 amino acids. The CDR3 loop is CSASGQDPYEQYF. The CDR3 DNA reads as TGCAGTGCTAGTGGACAGGATCCCTACGAGCAGTACTTC.

This clonotype was recorded many times. This chain connects TRBV7-8 to TRBJ1-6; possible D gene TRBD1, 5 bases. Germline V gene data show CDR1 as SGHVS and CDR2 as FQNEAQ. Trimming pared 3 bases from V and 10 bases from J, leaving 13 bases between. The CDR3 length is 14 residues. CDR3 sequence: CASSLGDRGSPLHF. The CDR3 DNA is TGTGCCAGCAGCTTGGGGGATAGGGGCTCACCCCTCCACTTT.

This clonotype was detected many times. This sequence joins TRBV9 and TRBJ2-1; no reliable D call. This CDR3 is built from 15 residues. Trimming removed 0 bases at V and 2 bases at J, with 9 bases between. Germline CDR1 SGDLS, CDR2 YYNGEE. The CDR3 region is CASSVEVRTYNEQFF. As DNA, the CDR3 is TGTGCCAGCAGCGTAGAAGTGCGGACCTACAATGAGCAGTTCTTC.

This clonotype has a count of ten or more. The genes are TRBV25-1 and TRBJ1-1, with 8 bases lining up with TRBD1. The CDR3 loop spans 15 amino acids. Trimming at V came to 8 bases and at J to 5 bases, leaving 13 bases not matched to a gene. Germline loops: CDR1 MGHDK, CDR2 SYGVNS. In DNA form, the CDR3 reads TGTGCCAGCGGGGGACCGGCAGGGGGCATGACTGAAGCTTTCTTT. This gives the protein CASGGPAGGMTEAFF.

This clonotype was seen many times. The chain has TRBV7-2 and TRBJ2-3; 9 bases match TRBD2. V lost 3 bases, J lost 1 base, and 8 bases stayed unmatched. Germline V gene sequence: CDR1 SGHTA, CDR2 FQGNSA. The CDR3 extends over 17 amino acids. CDR3 sequence: CASSFLAGGPGTDTQYF. For the CDR3, the DNA is TGTGCCAGCAGCTTCTTGGCGGGGGGGCCAGGCACAGATACGCAGTATTTT. Full variable domain (missing parts from reference TRBV7-2 and TRBJ2-3): GAGVSQSPSNKVTEKGKDVELRCDPISGHTALYWYRQSLGQGLEFLIYFQGNSAPDKSGLPSDRFSAERTGGSVSTLTIQRTQQEDSAVYLCASSFLAGGPGTDTQYFGPGTRLTVL.

This clonotype was counted between two and nine times. V and J are TRBV6-6 and TRBJ1-5; maybe TRBD1 (6 bases). Germline-derived CDR1 and CDR2 are MNHNY and SVGAGI (reference sequence). V lost 3 bases and J 4 bases, leaving 16 bases between the germline ends. CDR3 length: 16 amino acids. CDR3 bases: TGTGCCAGCAGTTATTTAAGGGGGGGCCCGAATCAGCCCCAGCATTTT. Translated, it gives CASSYLRGGPNQPQHF.

There are many counts of this clonotype. This sequence joins TRBV6-2 or TRBV6-3 and TRBJ2-1; the match to TRBD2 covers 8 bases. Trimming cost V 6 bases and J 4 bases; bases outside gene matches: 8. CDR1 and CDR2 (germline): MNHEY, SVGEGT. CDR3 length equals 15 residues. CDR3 sequence: CASRPSGGKYNEQFF. CDR3 DNA sequence: TGTGCCAGCAGACCCAGCGGGGGAAAGTACAATGAGCAGTTCTTC.

This clonotype was seen a handful of times. The V and J genes are TRBV6-4 and TRBJ2-3; TRBD2 matches 10 bases. From germline, CDR1 is MRHNA and CDR2 SNTAGT. This CDR3 spans 16 amino acids. The ends lost 2 bases at V and 0 bases at J; junction bases unmatched: 2. CDR3 region: CASSDRAGGSTDTQYF. CDR3 DNA: TGTGCCAGCAGTGACAGAGCGGGGGGGAGCACAGATACGCAGTATTTT.

The sample holds many counts of this clonotype. The chain links TRBV27 to TRBJ1-1; no clear D gene. Trimming removed 5 bases at V and 4 bases at J, with 14 bases between. The V gene's germline CDR1 is MNHEY and CDR2 SMNVEV (reference sequence). The CDR3 totals 14 residues. CDR3 sequence reads: CASSLTISRTEAFF. The CDR3 bases are TGTGCCAGCAGTCTCACGATTAGCCGCACTGAAGCTTTCTTT.

This clonotype came up many times. V gene TRBV20-1 combines with J gene TRBJ2-3; TRBD2 aligns across 9 bases. The V and J ends lost 5 bases and 3 bases, in that order; junction bases with no gene match: 9. The CDR3 consists of 15 residues. Per the germline V gene, CDR1 is DFQATT and CDR2 is SNEGSKA (reference sequence). CDR3 protein: CSAHIAGAGTDTQYF. The CDR3 DNA follows: TGCAGTGCTCACATAGCGGGGGCTGGGACAGATACGCAGTATTTT.

Many counts were recorded for this clonotype. The J gene is TRBJ2-7, the V gene TRBV6-2 or TRBV6-3; no firm D call. The CDR3 is 13 amino acids. CDR1 is MNHEY, CDR2 SVGEGT, per germline. The V end lost 6 bases, the J end lost 6 bases, and 15 bases lay between the germline ends. The CDR3 DNA is TGTGCCAGCAGCCTAGTAGTCCGTGGCGAGCAGTACTTC. It yields the protein CASSLVVRGEQYF.

In its sample, this clonotype was seen many times. The rearrangement uses TRBV7-2 and TRBJ1-1; possible D gene TRBD1, 5 bases. The V end lost 0 bases, the J end lost 5 bases, and 16 bases lay between the germline ends. The length of the CDR3 is 16 residues. CDR1 and CDR2 (germline): SGHTA, FQGNSA. The CDR3 DNA follows: TGTGCCAGCAGCTTAGCCGGACCCGGGGGTAGGACTGAAGCTTTCTTT. It is translated as CASSLAGPGGRTEAFF.

With regard to this clonotype: A much larger clone sits a single nucleotide away, making a read error possible. The V and J genes are TRBV2 and TRBJ1-1; 7 bases map to TRBD1. J was trimmed by 5 bases and V by 2 bases; bases with no gene match: 8. The CDR3 runs 15 residues. Germline lookup yields CDR1 SNHLY and CDR2 FYNNEI. CDR3 sequence (DNA): TGTGCCAGCAGTGAACGAGGGGGCCTGATAACTGAAGCTTTCTTT. It specifies CASSERGGLITEAFF.

This clonotype was counted ten times or more. The DNA of the CDR3 is TGTGCCAGTACTCCCGGTGGGGGGTTCAATGAGCAGTTCTTC. Translated: CASTPGGGFNEQFF. The chain uses TRBV19 and TRBJ2-1; maybe TRBD2 (6 bases). V was pared by 7 bases and J by 6 bases, with 16 bases between. The germline V gene encodes CDR1 LNHDA and CDR2 SQIVND (reference sequence). This CDR3 spans 14 amino acids.

This clonotype was observed at least ten times. V is TRBV12-3 or TRBV12-4 and J is TRBJ1-1; unclear D gene. V was shortened by 3 bases and J by 1 base, with 6 bases between the two germline ends. This CDR3 is built from 13 residues. CDR3 loop: CASSFSGNTEAFF. The DNA for the CDR3 is TGTGCCAGCAGTTTTTCAGGGAACACTGAAGCTTTCTTT.

This clonotype was counted ten times or more. Sequence at one end of the junction differs from germline and may be a read error. The chain carries TRBV7-2 and TRBJ2-5, with 11 nucleotides matching TRBD1. The CDR3 sequence is 15 residues long. From germline, CDR1 is SGHTA and CDR2 FQGNSA. The CDR3 here is CASSWGQGVKVTQYF. The DNA of the CDR3 is TGCGCCAGCAGCTGGGGACAGGGGGTGAAGGTGACCCAGTACTTC.

This clonotype was detected ten times or more. V and J are TRBV6-2 or TRBV6-3 and TRBJ2-7, with D unclear. Germline loops: CDR1 MNHEY, CDR2 SVGEGT. The CDR3 spans 14 residues. Deletions cut 5 bases from V and 0 bases from J, with 11 bases between. The CDR3 DNA reads as TGTGCCAGCAGTCGGCCCCGGACCTCCTACGAGCAGTACTTC. Protein product: CASSRPRTSYEQYF.

This clonotype was detected many times. The chain's CDR3 is CASKAEGEVQPQHF. DNA of the CDR3: TGTGCCAGCAAGGCGGAAGGGGAGGTTCAGCCCCAGCATTTT. This chain connects TRBV6-2 or TRBV6-3 to TRBJ1-5; tentative D call: TRBD1 (5 bases). The CDR3 totals 14 residues. Trimming stripped 7 bases from V and 6 bases from J, with 16 bases between. CDR1 and CDR2 (germline): MNHEY, SVGEGT.

This clonotype was recorded at least ten times. The V gene is TRBV18, the J gene TRBJ1-1; D gene uncertain. The V gene's germline CDR1 is KGHSH and CDR2 LQKENI. Trimming took off 5 bases at V and 0 bases at J, with 7 bases between the two ends. The CDR3 contains 13 residues. The CDR3 sequence is CASSKQLNTEAFF. In DNA, the CDR3 is TGTGCCAGCTCAAAACAGCTGAACACTGAAGCTTTCTTT.